Presented here are 30 T cell receptor beta chains from one specimen sequenced in a study of T cell responses to AZD1222 COVID-19 vaccine. The method was immunoSEQ multiplex PCR; TCRdb's version includes in-frame clones alone and lacks a portion of them. The sample records 79,000 or so clones, more than 60% being singletons. Sample: peripheral blood, taken 28 days after the second dose of the MenACWY control vaccine. All receptors derive from an adult who received the MenACWY meningococcal vaccine as a control.

This clone has just a few counts. The chain links TRBV7-9 to TRBJ2-7; 7 bases align to TRBD1. CDR1 and CDR2 from the germline V gene are SEHNR and FQNEAQ (reference sequence). The CDR3 totals 15 residues. The trim removed 6 bases at V and 6 bases at J, leaving 14 bases unmatched. For the CDR3, the DNA is TGTGCCAGCAGACCGAACCGACAGGGACCGCTCGAGCAGTACTTC. It specifies CASRPNRQGPLEQYF. The full variable domain, in which reference TRBV7-9 and TRBJ2-7 provide the parts outside the CDR3, is DTGVSQNPRHKITKRGQNVTFRCDPISEHNRLYWYRQTLGQGPEFLTYFQNEAQLEKSRLLSDRFSAERPKGSFSTLEIQRTEQGDSAMYLCASRPNRQGPLEQYFGPGTRLTVT.

This clone was seen ten or more times. The chain couples TRBV2 to TRBJ1-5; 7 bases fit TRBD1. This CDR3 is 14 amino acids long. Germline CDR1 and CDR2: SNHLY and FYNNEI. V was pared by 3 bases and J by 3 bases, with 2 bases of the junction left unmatched. The CDR3 bases are TGTGCCAGCAGTGACAGGGGGAACAATCAGCCCCAGCATTTT. Protein product: CASSDRGNNQPQHF.

This clone has a handful of counts. The genes are TRBV5-1 and TRBJ2-7; a possible D gene is TRBD2 (5 bases). Germline lookup yields CDR1 SGHRS and CDR2 YFSETQ. CDR3 length: 15 residues. V shed 0 bases and J shed 3 bases, with 13 bases lying between them. CDR3 in DNA: TGCGCCAGCAGCTTGGAGCGGCGAGGTAGCTACGAGCAGTACTTC. Encoded protein: CASSLERRGSYEQYF. The full variable domain, with the rest looked up from reference TRBV5-1 and TRBJ2-7, is KAGVTQTPRYLIKTRGQQVTLSCSPISGHRSVSWYQQTPGQGLQFLFEYFSETQRNKGNFPGRFSGRQFSNSRSEMNVSTLELGDSALYLCASSLERRGSYEQYFGPGTRLTVT.

The chain recombines TRBV24-1 with TRBJ2-7; TRBD1 is a possible D gene (5 bases). Germline values: CDR1 KGHDR, CDR2 SFDVKD. Trimming stripped 3 bases from V and 2 bases from J, with 16 bases between. This CDR3 is built from 16 residues. CDR3 in DNA: TGTGCCACCAGTGATCTGACAGCTTTTAAACCCTACGAGCAGTACTTC. Its protein product is CATSDLTAFKPYEQYF.

This clone turned up a few times. V and J are TRBV7-9 and TRBJ2-5, with 9 bases lining up with TRBD2. After removal of 4 bases from V and 4 bases from J, the junction contained 4 bases not matched to a gene. There are 14 residues in the CDR3. CDR1 SEHNR and CDR2 FQNEAQ come from the germline V gene (reference sequence). The CDR3, as DNA: TGTGCCAGCAGCTATAGCGGGGGAGGAGAGACCCAGTACTTC. Translation gives CASSYSGGGETQYF.

The V gene is TRBV6-5, the J gene TRBJ1-2; 7 bases fit TRBD1. CDR3 length: 15 amino acids. The V gene's germline CDR1 is MNHEY and CDR2 SVGAGI. The J segment lost 8 bases and the V segment lost 0 bases, leaving 9 bases of the junction unmatched. CDR3 loop: CASSYSKGDRGGYTF. CDR3 in DNA: TGTGCCAGCAGTTACTCGAAAGGGGACAGAGGCGGCTACACCTTC.

The V gene is TRBV27, the J gene TRBJ2-7; 11 nucleotides align to TRBD1. The germline V gene encodes CDR1 MNHEY and CDR2 SMNVEV (reference sequence). The V gene end was trimmed by 0 bases and the J gene end by 9 bases; junction bases not matched to a gene: 13. This CDR3 contains 17 residues. The DNA for the CDR3 is TGTGCCAGCAGTTTATCTGGGGTGGGGACAGGGGGTAATAGGCAGTACTTC. Translating it yields CASSLSGVGTGGNRQYF.

By proportion, this clone is medium-sized. The chain is built from TRBV12-3 or TRBV12-4 and TRBJ1-2; D remains unclear. The CDR3 sequence is 13 residues long. V was cut by 0 bases and J by 6 bases, with 8 bases left in between. As DNA, the CDR3 is TGTGCCAGCAGTTTAGCCAAAATCAATGGCTACACCTTC. This sequence encodes CASSLAKINGYTF.

The chain is built from TRBV10-3 and TRBJ1-6; a possible D gene is TRBD1 (6 bases). V lost 4 bases, J lost 7 bases, and 11 bases lay in between. The length of the CDR3 is 14 residues. Germline values: CDR1 ENHRY, CDR2 SYGVKD. The CDR3 nucleotides are TGTGCCATCAGTGGAGGGGGGATCAATTCACCCCTCCACTTT. Its translation is CAISGGGINSPLHF.

V gene TRBV5-1 combines with J gene TRBJ1-1; 10 nucleotides line up with TRBD1. Germline assignment: CDR1 SGHRS and CDR2 YFSETQ. This CDR3 comprises 13 residues. Germline trimming cut 7 bases from V and 5 bases from J; bases unmatched to any gene: 5. For the CDR3, the DNA is TGCGCCAGCGGCGAGGACAGGGGGACTGAAGCTTTCTTT. Translating it yields CASGEDRGTEAFF.

The chain carries TRBV4-1 and TRBJ2-5; unclear D gene. The CDR3 is 17 residues long. Trimming cost V 0 bases and J 3 bases, with 17 bases left between them. CDR1 and CDR2 from the germline V gene are MGHRA and YSYEKL. CDR3 amino acids: CASSQDIGSTVKETQYF. CDR3 bases: TGCGCCAGCAGCCAAGATATCGGCAGTACCGTTAAAGAGACCCAGTACTTC.

In this sample, this clone turned up once. The V gene is TRBV6-1, the J gene TRBJ2-7, with TRBD1 matching 11 bases. CDR3 length: 15 amino acids. Germline V gene sequence: CDR1 MNHNS, CDR2 SASEGT. Trimming at V came to 1 base and at J to 4 bases, leaving 3 bases not matched to a gene. CDR3 sequence (DNA): TGTGCCAGCAGTGAAGGGACAGGGGGCGCGTACGAGCAGTACTTC. Protein: CASSEGTGGAYEQYF.

The genes are TRBV24-1 and TRBJ2-5; TRBD1 or TRBD2 may be the D gene (5 bases each). Between the trimmed V and J ends, which lost 5 bases and 2 bases, there was a span of 11 bases. This CDR3 is built from 14 residues. Germline CDR1 and CDR2: KGHDR and SFDVKD. The CDR3 region is CATSVPGPQETQYF. The DNA for the CDR3 is TGTGCCACCAGTGTTCCGGGACCACAAGAGACCCAGTACTTC.

The V call is TRBV9, the J call TRBJ2-7; D not certain. Trimming stripped 5 bases from V and 3 bases from J, with 12 bases between. This CDR3 region has 13 residues. Germline V CDR1 and CDR2: SGDLS, YYNGEE. The CDR3 nucleotides read TGTGCCAGCAGTCCGGACGGATACTACGAGCAGTACTTC. It translates to CASSPDGYYEQYF. The variable domain in full, with the rest retrieved from reference TRBV9 and TRBJ2-7, is DSGVTQTPKHLITATGQRVTLRCSPRSGDLSVYWYQQSLDQGLQFLIQYYNGEERAKGNILERFSAQQFPDLHSELNLSSLELGDSALYFCASSPDGYYEQYFGPGTRLTVT.

The chain uses TRBV4-2 and TRBJ1-3; weak D call: TRBD1 (5 bases). This CDR3 is 17 amino acids long. From germline, CDR1 is LGHNA and CDR2 YNFKEQ. The V and J ends lost 1 base and 1 base respectively, with 14 bases between them. The CDR3 bases are TGTGCCAGCAGCCAAGGGGAGCAGGGTGGGTCTGGAAACACCATATATTTT. It is translated as CASSQGEQGGSGNTIYF.

The chain is built from TRBV30 and TRBJ2-1; the D is unclear. The CDR3 loop spans 14 amino acids. Germline values: CDR1 GTSNPN, CDR2 SVGIG (reference sequence). V was clipped by 2 bases and J by 4 bases, with 12 bases between them. The CDR3 bases are TGTGCCTGGAGTTGGTCAGCCTCGTACAATGAGCAGTTCTTC. This codes for CAWSWSASYNEQFF.

The chain uses TRBV10-3 and TRBJ1-6, with a possible D match to TRBD1 (5 bases). The CDR3 runs to 13 residues. CDR1 and CDR2 from the germline V gene are ENHRY and SYGVKD. With 3 bases removed from V and 10 bases from J, the gap between germline ends came to 10 bases. In DNA, the CDR3 is TGTGCCATCAGTGAAGGGGTCGGCTCACCCCTCCACTTT. Its protein is CAISEGVGSPLHF.

The rearrangement links TRBV18 to TRBJ1-6; 10 nucleotides line up with TRBD1. The J segment lost 9 bases and the V segment lost 4 bases, leaving 18 bases of the junction unmatched. From germline, CDR1 is KGHSH and CDR2 LQKENI. There are 19 residues in the CDR3. The CDR3 spells CASSRNIRTGGTAASPLHF. The CDR3 DNA follows: TGTGCCAGCTCACGCAATATTCGGACAGGGGGGACTGCCGCTTCACCCCTCCACTTT.

This clone has more than one count but fewer than ten. This rearrangement joins TRBV30 to TRBJ1-2; 9 bases fit TRBD1. V shed 4 bases, J shed 5 bases, and the junction held 8 bases outside the gene matches. Germline assignment: CDR1 GTSNPN and CDR2 SVGIG (reference sequence). The length of the CDR3 is 14 residues. The CDR3 region is CAWKRGGQGYGYTF. DNA for the CDR3: TGTGCCTGGAAACGAGGGGGACAGGGATATGGCTACACCTTC.

This clone was seen a single time. The J gene is TRBJ2-5, the V gene TRBV12-3 or TRBV12-4; TRBD1 agrees at 8 bases. The CDR3 runs to 13 residues. Trimming removed 8 bases from V and 5 bases from J; junction bases left unmatched: 7. The CDR3 region is CASGQGWRETQYF. CDR3 sequence (DNA): TGTGCCAGCGGACAGGGTTGGAGGGAGACCCAGTACTTC.

The rearrangement links TRBV27 to TRBJ1-4; D possibly corresponds to TRBD1 (5 bases). CDR1 and CDR2 (germline): MNHEY, SMNVEV (reference sequence). V was cut by 9 bases and J by 11 bases, with 22 bases left in between. This CDR3 is 14 amino acids long. CDR3 bases: TGTGCCAGTATGCCGGGCGCGGGGGTTGGGAAACTGTTTTTT. It translates to CASMPGAGVGKLFF.

J is TRBJ2-1 and V is TRBV28; TRBD2 matches 11 bases. V shed 5 bases, J shed 7 bases, and the junction held 7 bases outside the gene matches. Looked up from germline, CDR1 is MDHEN and CDR2 is SYDVKM. This CDR3 region has 15 residues. CDR3 sequence reads: CASSATSGSRNEQFF. CDR3 in DNA: TGTGCCAGCAGTGCCACTAGCGGGAGTCGGAATGAGCAGTTCTTC.

In its sample, this clone was seen a few times. The chain links TRBV7-2 to TRBJ1-2; D possibly corresponds to TRBD1 (5 bases). The V end lost 1 base, the J end lost 4 bases, and 7 bases lay between the germline ends. CDR1 SGHTA and CDR2 FQGNSA come from the germline V gene. This CDR3 has 13 residues. As DNA, the CDR3 is TGTGCCAGCAGCTTAGAACAGGTCTATGGCTACACCTTC. Encoded protein: CASSLEQVYGYTF.

This clone was seen more than once but under ten times. The identical CDR3 is also encoded by other nucleotide sequences in the sample. The rearrangement links TRBV5-6 to TRBJ2-3; D unclear. Germline CDR1 and CDR2: SGHDT and YYEEEE. This CDR3 spans 14 amino acids. The germline V and J ends were trimmed by 0 bases and 1 base, with 6 bases remaining between them. This CDR3 is CASSLGTRTDTQYF. CDR3 in DNA: TGTGCCAGCAGCTTGGGTACCCGCACAGATACGCAGTATTTT.

As for this clone: The sample contains more than one DNA sequence encoding this CDR3. The chain uses TRBV28 and TRBJ1-2, with D hard to call. V lost 3 bases and J lost 3, with 8 bases in between. In germline, CDR1 is MDHEN, CDR2 SYDVKM. The CDR3 runs to 13 residues. DNA for the CDR3: TGTGCCAGCAGTTTGGGTCAGCACTATGGCTACACCTTC. Its protein product is CASSLGQHYGYTF.

V is TRBV30 and J is TRBJ2-3; unclear D gene. This CDR3 has 12 amino acids. Germline V gene sequence: CDR1 GTSNPN, CDR2 SVGIG (reference sequence). V lost 1 base and J 4 bases, leaving 6 bases between the germline ends. The CDR3 region has the DNA TGTGCCTGGAGTGACTCGGCAGATACGCAGTATTTT. It specifies CAWSDSADTQYF.

This clone was seen more than once but under ten times. The gene calls are TRBV30 and TRBJ1-4, with D tentatively TRBD1 (5 bases). The germline CDR1 and CDR2 sequences are GTSNPN and SVGIG (reference sequence). The V end lost 3 bases, the J end lost 2 bases, and 10 bases lay between the germline ends. CDR3 length: 14 amino acids. CDR3 bases: TGTGCCTGGAGCCATGGGGCGACTAATGAAAAACTGTTTTTT. This translates into CAWSHGATNEKLFF.

V usage is TRBV12-3 or TRBV12-4 and J usage is TRBJ2-7, with D unresolved. The CDR3 has 11 residues. Trimming shortened V by 3 bases and J by 6 bases, and 6 bases separated the two germline ends. DNA of the CDR3: TGTGCCAGCAGTTTTTTCGCCGAGCAGTACTTC. Amino acid sequence: CASSFFAEQYF.

This chain links TRBV11-1 with TRBJ2-7, with D possibly being TRBD1 (6 bases). V gave up 0 bases and J gave up 1 base, with 10 bases separating them. The CDR3 is 15 amino acids. Germline-derived CDR1 and CDR2 are SGHAT and FQDESV (reference sequence). The CDR3 loop reads CASSLAGAPSYEQYF. The CDR3 DNA sequence: TGTGCCAGCAGCTTAGCGGGGGCCCCTTCCTACGAGCAGTACTTC.

The chain is built from TRBV6-1 and TRBJ1-2, with a possible D match to TRBD1 (5 bases). This CDR3 is built from 16 residues. V was trimmed by 1 base and J by 0 bases, leaving 12 bases between them. CDR1 MNHNS and CDR2 SASEGT come from the germline V gene. CDR3 region: CASSEGGVLANYGYTF. Written as DNA, the CDR3 is TGTGCCAGCAGTGAAGGGGGGGTTTTAGCTAACTATGGCTACACCTTC.